The 16 T cell receptor beta chains in this list originate from one sample, sequenced in a study of OX40 agonist ivuxolimab in advanced cancers. This table comes from immunoSEQ multiplex PCR, and its TCRdb copy is limited to in-frame clones, with some not included. Among 36,000 or so clones listed, around 77% were seen once. The starting material was CD4+ or CD8+ T cells sorted from blood, obtained in a trial of the OX40 agonist ivuxolimab. The receptors derive from an adult with an advanced solid tumor such as melanoma, head and neck, liver or kidney cancer.

V and J are TRBV30 and TRBJ2-7, with D unresolved. This CDR3 comprises 14 residues. V dropped 3 bases and J dropped 5 bases, with 17 bases sitting between them. The germline CDR1 and CDR2 sequences are GTSNPN and SVGIG (reference sequence). CDR3 DNA sequence: TGTGCCTGGAGCCTACCTTGGCATGAGGACGAGCAGTACTTC. It encodes CAWSLPWHEDEQYF.

This chain links TRBV27 with TRBJ2-3, with 10 bases identical to TRBD2. Germline V gene sequence: CDR1 MNHEY, CDR2 SMNVEV (reference sequence). V dropped 2 bases and J dropped 6; count of bases not matched to a gene: 5. CDR3 length: 15 residues. CDR3 DNA: TGTGCCAGCAGTTTAATAGCGGGGGGCCCGGATACGCAGTATTTT. It codes for CASSLIAGGPDTQYF.

This clone was found once. V and J are TRBV14 and TRBJ2-1; 12 bases match TRBD2. Germline loops: CDR1 SGHDN, CDR2 FVKESK. The junction had 3 bases not matched to a gene; V was cut back by 1 base and J by 2 bases. The CDR3 extends over 17 amino acids. CDR3: CASSQGLAGATYNEQFF. The CDR3 DNA reads as TGTGCCAGCAGCCAAGGACTAGCGGGGGCGACCTACAATGAGCAGTTCTTC. The complete variable domain, with remaining parts taken from reference TRBV14 and TRBJ2-1, reads EAGVTQFPSHSVIEKGQTVTLRCDPISGHDNLYWYRRVMGKEIKFLLHFVKESKQDESGMPNNRFLAERTGGTYSTLKVQPAELEDSGVYFCASSQGLAGATYNEQFFGPGTRLTVL.

The rearrangement joins TRBV30 to TRBJ2-1; TRBD2 agrees at 10 bases. The CDR3 covers 16 residues. CDR1 GTSNPN and CDR2 SVGIG come from the germline V gene (reference sequence). The trim removed 2 bases at V and 7 bases at J, leaving 11 bases unmatched. The DNA for the CDR3 is TGTGCCTGGAGTAATAGCGGGGGGCGGGTGGTGAATGAGCAGTTCTTC. Translated: CAWSNSGGRVVNEQFF.

A remark on this clone: An end of the junction differs from the germline gene, which may be a read error. The V and J genes are TRBV13 and TRBJ2-7, with TRBD2 matching over 9 bases. CDR3 size: 14 residues. Germline V gives CDR1 PRHDT, CDR2 FYEKMQ (reference sequence). CDR3 nucleotides: TGTGCCAGCAGCCTAGGAGCGGGAGGAACGGAGCAGTACTTC. Translated: CASSLGAGGTEQYF. Variable domain in full (rest from reference TRBV13 and TRBJ2-7): AAGVIQSPRHLIKEKRETATLKCYPIPRHDTVYWYQQGPGQDPQFLISFYEKMQSDKGSIPDRFSAQQFSDYHSELNMSSLELGDSALYFCASSLGAGGTEQYFGPGTRLTVT.

This rearrangement joins TRBV7-8 to TRBJ2-7, with 11 bases matching TRBD1. Per germline, CDR1 SGHVS and CDR2 FQNEAQ. The CDR3 spans 14 residues. V lost 5 bases, J lost 3 bases, and 3 bases stayed unmatched. The CDR3 DNA sequence: TGTGCCAGCAGCCTGGGACAGGGGGACTACGAGCAGTACTTC. The encoded protein is CASSLGQGDYEQYF.

This clone ranks as medium-sized. The chain is built from TRBV7-3 and TRBJ2-1; TRBD1 might be the D (6 bases). The V end was cut by 5 bases, the J end by 6 bases, with 14 bases between. The CDR3 sequence is 14 residues long. In germline, CDR1 is SGHTA, CDR2 FQGTGA. CDR3 sequence: CASSPVAGVNEQFF. The CDR3, as DNA: TGTGCCAGCAGCCCCGTGGCAGGGGTCAATGAGCAGTTCTTC.

This clone was recorded only once. The CDR3 nucleotides are TGTGCCAGCAGCTTATATGGGACTAGCGGGAGTCGGTTAACCGGGGAGCTGTTTTTT. Its translation is CASSLYGTSGSRLTGELFF. V and J are TRBV7-2 and TRBJ2-2; 14 bases are a match to TRBD2. V lost 2 bases and J lost 5; bases outside the gene matches: 10. The CDR3 contains 19 residues. CDR1 and CDR2 from the germline V gene are SGHTA and FQGNSA.

V gene TRBV5-1 combines with J gene TRBJ2-4; weak D call: TRBD1 (5 bases). V lost 3 bases and J lost 8, with 15 bases in between. Per the germline V gene, CDR1 is SGHRS and CDR2 is YFSETQ. The CDR3 loop spans 14 amino acids. CDR3 in amino acids: CASSYGPFRDIQYF. For the CDR3, the DNA is TGCGCCAGCAGCTATGGACCGTTCAGGGACATTCAGTACTTC.

Comment on this clone: This sample also contains other DNA sequences that code for the same CDR3. This chain links TRBV7-9 with TRBJ2-7, with 8 positions matching TRBD1. After removal of 4 bases from V and 4 bases from J, the junction contained 6 bases not matched to a gene. CDR3 length: 14 amino acids. Germline assignment: CDR1 SEHNR and CDR2 FQNEAQ (reference sequence). CDR3 DNA: TGTGCCAGCAGCTCCCGGGACAGGCTTTACGAGCAGTACTTC. Encoded protein: CASSSRDRLYEQYF.

The chain joins TRBV6-5 to TRBJ2-7; D is perhaps TRBD2 (5 bases). The germline CDR1 and CDR2 sequences are MNHEY and SVGAGI. Trimming left V 5 bases short and J 4 bases short, with 6 bases between. The CDR3 has 11 residues. The CDR3 sequence is CASSEGYEQYF. CDR3 coding DNA: TGTGCCAGCAGTGAGGGTTACGAGCAGTACTTC.

The genes are TRBV2 and TRBJ2-5; 9 bases line up with TRBD1. The CDR3 spans 15 residues. The J segment lost 11 bases and the V segment lost 6 bases, leaving 16 bases of the junction unmatched. CDR1 is SNHLY, CDR2 FYNNEI, per germline. The CDR3 spells CASSIGTGQRVEQYF. Written as DNA, the CDR3 is TGTGCCAGCAGCATAGGGACAGGGCAGAGGGTGGAGCAGTACTTC. Using reference TRBV2 and TRBJ2-5 for the parts outside the CDR3, the full variable domain is EPEVTQTPSHQVTQMGQEVILRCVPISNHLYFYWYRQILGQKVEFLVSFYNNEISEKSEIFDDQFSVERPDGSNFTLKIRSTKLEDSAMYFCASSIGTGQRVEQYFGPGTRLLVL.

The genes are TRBV28 and TRBJ1-2, with D perhaps matching TRBD1 (6 bases). CDR3 size: 20 residues. The ends were cut back, 7 bases at V and 0 bases at J, with 30 bases in the middle. CDR1 and CDR2 from the germline V gene are MDHEN and SYDVKM. The CDR3 spells CASTEIVPAPRGGPNYGYTF. In DNA form, the CDR3 reads TGTGCCAGCACCGAGATTGTGCCAGCACCCCGGGGGGGCCCTAACTATGGCTACACCTTC.

This clone was counted a single time. This rearrangement joins TRBV4-2 to TRBJ2-1; D unclear. There are 12 residues in the CDR3. The V gene lost 1 base and the J gene lost 7 bases, with 5 bases spanning the gap. Germline V gene sequence: CDR1 LGHNA, CDR2 YNFKEQ. CDR3 sequence: CASSQAWNEQFF. CDR3 coding DNA: TGTGCCAGCAGCCAAGCGTGGAATGAGCAGTTCTTC.

The CDR3, as DNA: TGTGCCAGCATGCCAGGGCATCCCGGGGAGCTGTTTTTT. Protein product: CASMPGHPGELFF. J is TRBJ2-2 and V is TRBV7-9; tentatively, D is TRBD1 (5 bases). The V end lost 7 bases, the J end lost 6 bases, and 12 bases lay between the germline ends. This CDR3 comprises 13 residues. CDR1 and CDR2 (germline): SEHNR, FQNEAQ (reference sequence).

This chain links TRBV4-3 with TRBJ2-7, with 7 bases fitting TRBD1. V lost 0 bases, J lost 6 bases, and 11 bases stayed unmatched. The CDR3 length is 16 residues. Germline-derived CDR1 and CDR2 are LGHNA and YSLEER. CDR3 coding DNA: TGCGCCAGCAGCCAAGATAACGTCCCGGACAGGTCCGAGCAGTACTTC. This translates into CASSQDNVPDRSEQYF.